Sequencing of this T cell receptor beta chain was carried out in a study of blood T cell repertoires in COVID-19. Here immunoSEQ multiplex PCR was the method, and the copy in TCRdb shows in-frame clones only, minus some. The table lists about 230,000 clones, around 86% of them singletons. This clone has only a few counts. This CDR3 spans 14 amino acids. The germline CDR1 and CDR2 sequences are MDHEN and SYDVKM. J lost 8 bases, V lost 6 bases, and 8 bases had no gene match. Material: peripheral blood. The sequence was collected from a man in his fifties with COVID-19, enrolled during active disease. J is TRBJ1-4 and V is TRBV28, with 8 bases lining up with TRBD1. The CDR3 coding sequence is TGTGCCAGCAGCTTCCGACAGGGGAAGGAAAAACTGTTTTTT. It translates to CASSFRQGKEKLFF. The whole variable domain, remainder taken from reference TRBV28 and TRBJ1-4, is DVKVTQSSRYLVKRTGEKVFLECVQDMDHENMFWYRQDPGLGLRLIYFSYDVKMKEKGDIPEGYSVSREKKERFSLILESASTNQTSMYLCASSFRQGKEKLFFGSGTQLSVL.